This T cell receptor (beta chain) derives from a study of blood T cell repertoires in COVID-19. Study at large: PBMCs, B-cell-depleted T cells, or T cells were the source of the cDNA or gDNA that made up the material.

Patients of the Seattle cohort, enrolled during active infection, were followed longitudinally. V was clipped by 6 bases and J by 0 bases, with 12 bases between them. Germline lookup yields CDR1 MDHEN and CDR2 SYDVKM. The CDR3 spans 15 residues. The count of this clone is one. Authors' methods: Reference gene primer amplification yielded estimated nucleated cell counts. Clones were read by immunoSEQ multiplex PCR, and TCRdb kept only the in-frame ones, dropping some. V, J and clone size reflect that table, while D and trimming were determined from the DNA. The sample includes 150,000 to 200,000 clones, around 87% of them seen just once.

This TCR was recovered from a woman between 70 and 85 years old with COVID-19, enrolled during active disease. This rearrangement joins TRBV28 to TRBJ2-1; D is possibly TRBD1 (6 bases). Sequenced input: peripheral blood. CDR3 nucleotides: TGTGCCAGCAGCACACAGGGAGTCTCCTACAATGAGCAGTTCTTC. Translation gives CASSTQGVSYNEQFF.